The 23 T cell receptor beta chains below come from one sample, sequenced in a study of graft-versus-host responses after intestinal transplantation. These receptors' targets are unknown. TCRdb's table, derived via immunoSEQ multiplex PCR, lists solely in-frame clones and lacks some. The top ten hold roughly 0.2% of the sample, which has some 120,000 clones, 90% seen once. The starting material was unstimulated CD4+ T cells sorted from spleen or lymph node cells, obtained before intestinal transplant. The receptors derive from a human donor who received an intestinal transplant.

The V call is TRBV6-1, the J call TRBJ2-7; D possibly corresponds to TRBD1 (5 bases). Germline V CDR1 and CDR2: MNHNS, SASEGT. V lost 7 bases and J 1 base, leaving 14 bases between the germline ends. The CDR3 sequence is 14 residues long. In nucleotides, the CDR3 is TGTGCCAGCAAGGGGCAGGTGAATTCCTACGAGCAGTACTTC. It is translated as CASKGQVNSYEQYF.

The chain uses TRBV7-2 and TRBJ1-3; TRBD1 aligns across 7 bases. Germline CDR1 SGHTA, CDR2 FQGNSA. Trimming at V came to 5 bases and at J to 0 bases, leaving 7 bases not matched to a gene. The CDR3 runs 16 residues. The CDR3 sequence is CASSPRTGISGNTIYF. For the CDR3, the DNA is TGTGCCAGCAGCCCCCGGACAGGTATCTCTGGAAACACCATATATTTT.

The chain employs TRBV6-5 and TRBJ1-1; 7 positions agree with TRBD1. In germline, CDR1 is MNHEY, CDR2 SVGAGI. V was pared by 8 bases and J by 5 bases, with 8 bases of the junction left unmatched. This CDR3 is built from 13 residues. CDR3 amino acids: CASWPGGNTEAFF. CDR3 sequence (DNA): TGTGCCAGCTGGCCAGGGGGTAATACTGAAGCTTTCTTT.

The genes are TRBV15 and TRBJ2-1; D perhaps matches TRBD2 (6 bases). Trimming shortened V by 1 base and J by 10 bases, and 17 bases separated the two germline ends. The germline V gene encodes CDR1 LNHNV and CDR2 YYDKDF (reference sequence). The CDR3 is 15 amino acids. The CDR3 reads CATSRGSSGAREQFF. The CDR3 DNA reads as TGTGCCACCAGCAGAGGGTCGTCGGGAGCGCGCGAGCAGTTCTTC. The full variable domain, completed using reference TRBV15 and TRBJ2-1, is DAMVIQNPRYQVTQFGKPVTLSCSQTLNHNVMYWYQQKSSQAPKLLFHYYDKDFNNEADTPDNFQSRRPNTSFCFLDIRSPGLGDTAMYLCATSRGSSGAREQFFGPGTRLTVL.

A note on this clone: An end of the junction does not agree with germline; a read error may underlie this. V and J are TRBV30 and TRBJ2-1, with a tentative D call TRBD2 (6 bases). The CDR3 has 15 amino acids. Germline lookup yields CDR1 GTSNPN and CDR2 SVGIG (reference sequence). CDR3 sequence reads: CVWSQSEIRGNEQFF. CDR3 bases: TGTGTCTGGAGTCAGTCGGAGATACGGGGGAATGAGCAGTTCTTC.

This chain connects TRBV28 to TRBJ2-3; 7 nucleotides agree with TRBD2. V gave up 3 bases and J gave up 13 bases; unmatched junction bases: 7. Germline V CDR1 and CDR2: MDHEN, SYDVKM. There are 12 residues in the CDR3. CDR3 loop: CASSLPSGLKYF. The DNA for the CDR3 is TGTGCCAGCAGTTTGCCTAGCGGCCTTAAGTATTTT.

The chain uses TRBV11-3 and TRBJ2-5, with unresolved D. Trimming removed 4 bases from V and 5 bases from J, with 11 bases in between. The CDR3 runs 13 residues. CDR1 and CDR2 from the germline V gene are SGHNT and YENEEA. Here the CDR3 reads CASSSHRWETQYF. CDR3 sequence (DNA): TGTGCCAGCAGCTCTCATAGATGGGAGACCCAGTACTTC.

The chain employs TRBV2 and TRBJ2-5; 7 positions agree with TRBD1. V gave up 5 bases and J gave up 4 bases; unmatched junction bases: 10. CDR1 and CDR2 from the germline V gene are SNHLY and FYNNEI. This CDR3 region has 15 residues. The CDR3: CASSSRQGQAETQYF. DNA of the CDR3: TGTGCCAGCAGTAGTAGACAGGGTCAAGCAGAGACCCAGTACTTC.

CDR3 loop: CASSHGQGPNYGYTF. The CDR3 DNA sequence: TGCGCCAGCAGCCATGGACAGGGACCTAACTATGGCTACACCTTC. The V and J genes are TRBV4-1 and TRBJ1-2; 8 nucleotides align to TRBD1. This CDR3 spans 15 amino acids. V dropped 3 bases and J dropped 0; count of bases not matched to a gene: 3. From germline, CDR1 is MGHRA and CDR2 YSYEKL.

This rearrangement joins TRBV6-6 to TRBJ2-3, with D unresolved. This CDR3 has 14 amino acids. CDR1 and CDR2 (germline): MNHNY, SVGAGI (reference sequence). V was cut by 2 bases and J by 2 bases, with 8 bases left in between. This CDR3 reads CASSYLIVTDTQYF. CDR3 nucleotide sequence: TGTGCCAGCAGTTACCTTATAGTCACAGATACGCAGTATTTT.

J is TRBJ2-3 and V is TRBV7-2; 7 nucleotides line up with TRBD2. The CDR3 contains 14 residues. J lost 1 base, V lost 2 bases, and 0 bases had no gene match. Germline CDR1 and CDR2: SGHTA and FQGNSA. CDR3 in DNA: TGTGCCAGCAGCTTACGGGGGGGCACAGATACGCAGTATTTT. It codes for CASSLRGGTDTQYF.

The CDR3 loop is CASSPFPLAGGPRAYNEQFF. CDR3 nucleotides: TGTGCCAGCTCACCATTCCCACTAGCGGGAGGGCCTAGGGCCTACAATGAGCAGTTCTTC. This rearrangement joins TRBV18 to TRBJ2-1; 13 bases fit TRBD2. Germline V CDR1 and CDR2: KGHSH, LQKENI. With 2 bases clipped from V and 2 bases from J, the junction kept 12 bases outside the gene matches. This CDR3 region has 20 residues. The whole variable domain, remainder taken from reference TRBV18 and TRBJ2-1, is NAGVMQNPRHLVRRRGQEARLRCSPMKGHSHVYWYRQLPEEGLKFMVYLQKENIIDESGMPKERFSAEFPKEGPSILRIQQVVRGDSAAYFCASSPFPLAGGPRAYNEQFFGPGTRLTVL.

Note on this clone: This same CDR3 is encoded by further DNA sequences in the sample. This rearrangement joins TRBV5-1 to TRBJ2-5; 8 bases are a match to TRBD1. CDR1 and CDR2 (germline): SGHRS, YFSETQ. Trimming at V came to 2 bases and at J to 2 bases, leaving 2 bases not matched to a gene. The CDR3 sequence is 14 residues long. Written as DNA, the CDR3 is TGCGCCAGCAGCTTCAACAGGGGGCAAGAGACCCAGTACTTC. The encoded protein is CASSFNRGQETQYF.

The chain combines TRBV4-3 with TRBJ1-6; 9 nucleotides align to TRBD1. Trimming cost V 3 bases and J 9 bases; bases outside gene matches: 9. The CDR3 is 16 amino acids. Germline loops: CDR1 LGHNA, CDR2 YSLEER. In nucleotides, the CDR3 is TGCGCCAGCAGCCAGGGAGCTGACAGGGGGTTTTCACCCCTCCACTTT. Translation: CASSQGADRGFSPLHF.

J is TRBJ2-5 and V is TRBV5-1; the match to TRBD1 covers 7 bases. The CDR3 runs to 13 residues. J gave up 5 bases and V 2 bases, and 3 bases lay outside the gene matches. CDR1 and CDR2 (germline): SGHRS, YFSETQ. This CDR3 reads CASSLTGDETQYF. In nucleotides, the CDR3 is TGCGCCAGCAGCTTAACAGGGGACGAGACCCAGTACTTC.

This clone was found once. The gene calls are TRBV5-1 and TRBJ2-4, with 10 bases matching TRBD1. Germline-derived CDR1 and CDR2 are SGHRS and YFSETQ. This CDR3 comprises 14 residues. J gave up 6 bases and V 4 bases, and 4 bases lay outside the gene matches. The CDR3 region has the DNA TGCGCCAGCAGCCGGACAGGGGGAGTAAACATTCAGTACTTC. Its protein product is CASSRTGGVNIQYF.

The chain carries TRBV6-6 and TRBJ1-4, with 8 bases fitting TRBD1. With V trimmed by 6 bases and J by 7 bases, 10 bases remained unmatched. The CDR3 covers 15 residues. CDR1 is MNHNY, CDR2 SVGAGI, per germline (reference sequence). The CDR3 sequence: CASSPRTGFGEKLFF. In DNA, the CDR3 is TGTGCCAGCAGCCCCAGGACAGGGTTTGGTGAAAAACTGTTTTTT.

The CDR3 sequence: CASNPTGQGRETQYF. In nucleotides, the CDR3 is TGTGCCAGCAACCCTACCGGACAGGGGAGAGAGACCCAGTACTTC. The chain couples TRBV7-9 to TRBJ2-5; 9 bases map to TRBD1. The V gene's germline CDR1 is SEHNR and CDR2 FQNEAQ (reference sequence). The trim removed 7 bases at V and 4 bases at J, leaving 10 bases unmatched. CDR3 length equals 15 residues. The full variable domain, completed using reference TRBV7-9 and TRBJ2-5, is DTGVSQNPRHKITKRGQNVTFRCDPISEHNRLYWYRQTLGQGPEFLTYFQNEAQLEKSRLLSDRFSAERPKGSFSTLEIQRTEQGDSAMYLCASNPTGQGRETQYFGPGTRLLVL.

The V gene is TRBV30, the J gene TRBJ2-5; the D gene is possibly TRBD1 (5 bases). This CDR3 region has 14 residues. CDR1 is GTSNPN, CDR2 SVGIG, per germline (reference sequence). The V gene lost 0 bases and the J gene lost 2 bases, with 10 bases spanning the gap. The CDR3: CAWSVGQLQETQYF. The CDR3 bases are TGTGCCTGGAGTGTGGGGCAGCTACAAGAGACCCAGTACTTC.

This sequence joins TRBV5-1 and TRBJ1-2, with D unclear. The CDR3 sequence is 15 residues long. V dropped 0 bases and J dropped 4 bases, with 13 bases sitting between them. Germline V gene sequence: CDR1 SGHRS, CDR2 YFSETQ. CDR3 in amino acids: CASSLDASLFYGYTF. The CDR3 region has the DNA TGCGCCAGCAGCTTGGACGCCAGTTTATTCTATGGCTACACCTTC.

The V call is TRBV6-1, the J call TRBJ1-4, with 8 bases identical to TRBD1. Germline assignment: CDR1 MNHNS and CDR2 SASEGT. This CDR3 is built from 13 residues. V lost 1 base to trimming and J lost 12 bases; unmatched junction nucleotides: 4. CDR3: CASSEDRGWELFF. In DNA, the CDR3 is TGTGCCAGCAGTGAAGACAGGGGGTGGGAACTGTTTTTT.

The V call is TRBV27, the J call TRBJ1-2, with TRBD1 matching 9 bases. The V gene's germline CDR1 is MNHEY and CDR2 SMNVEV (reference sequence). V was pared by 5 bases and J by 8 bases, with 12 bases of the junction left unmatched. The CDR3 is 15 amino acids. The CDR3 nucleotides are TGTGCCAGCAGTGCTCCGGGACAGGGTTCTCGGGGCTACACCTTC. Translated: CASSAPGQGSRGYTF.

The chain combines TRBV7-9 with TRBJ2-1; 8 bases align to TRBD2. V lost 5 bases, J lost 0 bases, and 6 bases stayed unmatched. The germline CDR1 and CDR2 sequences are SEHNR and FQNEAQ (reference sequence). The CDR3 extends over 16 amino acids. CDR3 residues: CASSPRAGVSYNEQFF. DNA of the CDR3: TGTGCCAGCAGCCCCCGAGCGGGAGTCTCCTACAATGAGCAGTTCTTC.